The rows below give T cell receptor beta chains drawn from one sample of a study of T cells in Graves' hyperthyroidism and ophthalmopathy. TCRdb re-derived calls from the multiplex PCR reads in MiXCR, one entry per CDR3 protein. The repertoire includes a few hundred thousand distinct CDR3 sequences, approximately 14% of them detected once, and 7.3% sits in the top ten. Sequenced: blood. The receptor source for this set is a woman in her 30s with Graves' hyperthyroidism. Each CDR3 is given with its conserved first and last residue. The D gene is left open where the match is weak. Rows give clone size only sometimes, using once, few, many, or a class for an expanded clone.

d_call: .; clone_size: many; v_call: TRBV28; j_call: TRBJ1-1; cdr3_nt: TGTGCCAGCCGAGGGACTTCGAACACTGAAGCTTTCTTT; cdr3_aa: CASRGTSNTEAFF
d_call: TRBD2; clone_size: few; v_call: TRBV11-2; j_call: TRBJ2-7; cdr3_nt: TGTGCCAGCAGCCGACAGACTAGCGGGAGAGGCGAGCAGTACTTC; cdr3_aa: CASSRQTSGRGEQYF
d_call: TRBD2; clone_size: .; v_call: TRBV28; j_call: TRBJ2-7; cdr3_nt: TGTGCCAGCAGCGTGACTAGCGGGCGCCTCGATTACGAGCAGTACTTC; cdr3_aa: CASSVTSGRLDYEQYF
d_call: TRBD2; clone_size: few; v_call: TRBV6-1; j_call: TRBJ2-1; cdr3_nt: TGTGCCAGCAGTGAAGCGAGGACTAGCGGGAGGAATGAGCAGTTCTTC; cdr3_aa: CASSEARTSGRNEQFF
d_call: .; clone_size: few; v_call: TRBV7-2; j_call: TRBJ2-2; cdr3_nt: TGTGCCAGCAGCTTAGTAGGACCCGGAGCCGTCACCGGGGAGCTGTTTTTT; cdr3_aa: CASSLVGPGAVTGELFF
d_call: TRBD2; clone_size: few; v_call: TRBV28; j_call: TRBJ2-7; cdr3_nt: TGTGCCAGCAGCGGTCGGGGGGACGAGCAGTACTTC; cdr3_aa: CASSGRGDEQYF
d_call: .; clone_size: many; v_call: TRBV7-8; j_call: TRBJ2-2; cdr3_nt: TGTGCCAGCAGCTCCTTGGGGGGAGGCGGCGGGGAGCTGTTTTTT; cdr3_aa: CASSSLGGGGGELFF
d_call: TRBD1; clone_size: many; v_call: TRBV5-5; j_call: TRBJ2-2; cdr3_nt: TGTGCCAGCAGCGTTAACAGGGGTGCCGGGGAGCTGTTTTTT; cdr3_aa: CASSVNRGAGELFF
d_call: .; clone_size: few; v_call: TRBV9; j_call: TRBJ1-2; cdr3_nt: TGTGCCAGCAGCGTACCGAACTATGGCTACACCTTC; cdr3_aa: CASSVPNYGYTF
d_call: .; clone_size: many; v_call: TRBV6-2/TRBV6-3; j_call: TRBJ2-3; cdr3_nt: TGTGCCAGCAGTTCCAGGACTACCACAGATACGCAGTATTTT; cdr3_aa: CASSSRTTTDTQYF
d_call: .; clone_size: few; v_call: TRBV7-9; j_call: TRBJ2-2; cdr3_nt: TGTGCCAGCAGCTCGCCTGAAGGGACCGGGGAGCTGTTTTTT; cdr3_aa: CASSSPEGTGELFF
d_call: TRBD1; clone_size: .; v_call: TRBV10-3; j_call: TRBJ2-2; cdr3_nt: TGTGCCACCCGAGCCCCCGGGACAGGGGACGGGGAGCTGTTTTTT; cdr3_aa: CATRAPGTGDGELFF
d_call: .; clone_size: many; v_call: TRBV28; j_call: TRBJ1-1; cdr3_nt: TGTGCCAGCAGCCCAACGCAACCAGCGATGGACAGCACTGAAGCTTTCTTT; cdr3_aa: CASSPTQPAMDSTEAFF
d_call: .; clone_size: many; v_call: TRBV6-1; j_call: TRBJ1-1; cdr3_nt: TGTGCCAGCAGTGTGGACGGGAACACTGAAGCTTTCTTT; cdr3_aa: CASSVDGNTEAFF
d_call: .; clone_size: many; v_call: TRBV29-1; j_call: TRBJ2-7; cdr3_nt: TGCAGCGTTGGGGGGTTTCCCCCCATCTACGAGCAGTACTTC; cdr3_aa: CSVGGFPPIYEQYF
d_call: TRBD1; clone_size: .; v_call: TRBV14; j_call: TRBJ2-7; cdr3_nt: TGTGCCAGCAGCCAAGGGCAGGGGGCTTTCTACGAGCAGTACTTC; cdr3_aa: CASSQGQGAFYEQYF
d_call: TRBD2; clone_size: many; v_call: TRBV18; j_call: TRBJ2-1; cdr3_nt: TGTGCCAGCGCCGCCATGACTAGCGGGAGTCGATACAATGAGCAGTTCTTC; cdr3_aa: CASAAMTSGSRYNEQFF
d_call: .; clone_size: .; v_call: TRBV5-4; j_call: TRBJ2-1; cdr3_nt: TGTGCCGCCAGGGACCAGAGTTTAAATGAGCAGTTCTTC; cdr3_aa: CAARDQSLNEQFF
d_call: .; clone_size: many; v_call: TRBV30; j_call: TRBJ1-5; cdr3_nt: TGTGCCTGGAGTGGGACGGGTCTTCAGCCCCAGCATTTT; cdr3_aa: CAWSGTGLQPQHF
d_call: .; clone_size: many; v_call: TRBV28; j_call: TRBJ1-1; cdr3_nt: TGTGCCAGCCGGGGACGGGTGAGACTCACTGAAGCTTTCTTT; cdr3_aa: CASRGRVRLTEAFF
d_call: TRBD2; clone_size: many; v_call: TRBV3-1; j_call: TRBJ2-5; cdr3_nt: TGTGCCAGCAGCCATATCGCCCCAGCGGGAGCGGAGACCCAGTACTTC; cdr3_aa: CASSHIAPAGAETQYF
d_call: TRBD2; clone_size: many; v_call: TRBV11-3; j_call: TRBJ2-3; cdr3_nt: TGTGCCAGCAGCCCCGGGACTAACACAGATACGCAGTATTTT; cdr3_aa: CASSPGTNTDTQYF
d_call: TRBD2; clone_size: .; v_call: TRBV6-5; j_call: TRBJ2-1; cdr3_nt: TGTGCCAGCAGTTATACTAGCGGGAGATCGGGTGAGCAGTTCTTC; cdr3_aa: CASSYTSGRSGEQFF
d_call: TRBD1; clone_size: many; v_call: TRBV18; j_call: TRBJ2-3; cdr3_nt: TGTGCCAGCTCACCAGGGACAGGGGCGGACACAGATACGCAGTATTTT; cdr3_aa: CASSPGTGADTDTQYF
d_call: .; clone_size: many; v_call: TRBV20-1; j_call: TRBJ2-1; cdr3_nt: TGCAGTGCCCCGCGGAATGAGCAGTTCTTC; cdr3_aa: CSAPRNEQFF
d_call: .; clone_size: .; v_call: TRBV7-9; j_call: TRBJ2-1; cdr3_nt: TGTGCCAGCAGCTTTGCAGGGCCGGCCAATGAGCAGTTCTTC; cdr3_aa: CASSFAGPANEQFF
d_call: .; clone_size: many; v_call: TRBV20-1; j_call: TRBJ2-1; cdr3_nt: TGCAGTGCTAAGTCCTCTATCTTCCGTTACAATGAGCAGTTCTTC; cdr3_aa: CSAKSSIFRYNEQFF
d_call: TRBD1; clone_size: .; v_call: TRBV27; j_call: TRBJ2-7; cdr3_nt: TGTGCCAGCAGTTTAAGCACAGGGGGCCACGAGCAGTACTTC; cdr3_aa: CASSLSTGGHEQYF
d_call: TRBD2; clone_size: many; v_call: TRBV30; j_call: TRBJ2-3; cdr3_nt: TGTGCCTGGAACGCGGGAGTCGGCACAGATACGCAGTATTTT; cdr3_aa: CAWNAGVGTDTQYF
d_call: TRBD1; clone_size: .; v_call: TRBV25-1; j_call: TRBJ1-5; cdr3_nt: TGTGCCAGCAGTGACAACCTCGGGACAGGGACCCATCAGCCCCAGCATTTT; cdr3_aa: CASSDNLGTGTHQPQHF
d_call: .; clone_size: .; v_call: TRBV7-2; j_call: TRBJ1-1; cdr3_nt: TGTGCCAGCAGCTTAGAGACACATGATTTGAACACTGAAGCTTTCTTT; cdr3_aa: CASSLETHDLNTEAFF
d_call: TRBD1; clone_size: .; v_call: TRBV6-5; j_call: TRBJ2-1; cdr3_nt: TGTGCCAGCAGTTATTCAGGGGACAGGGTATTCTACAATGAGCAGTTCTTC; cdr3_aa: CASSYSGDRVFYNEQFF
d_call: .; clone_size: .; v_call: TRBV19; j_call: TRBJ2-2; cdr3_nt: TGTGCCAGTAGTATAGGACTGGCTCACCCCCGGGGCACCGGGGAGCTGTTTTTT; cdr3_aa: CASSIGLAHPRGTGELFF
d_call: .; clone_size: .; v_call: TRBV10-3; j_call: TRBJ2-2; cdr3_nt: TGTGCCATCAGTGAATATCCCGGGGAGCTGTTTTTT; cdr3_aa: CAISEYPGELFF
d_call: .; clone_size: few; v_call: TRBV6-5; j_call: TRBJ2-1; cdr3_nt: TGTGCCAGCAGTTACGGTCGGCGGAGCTCCTACAATGAGCAGTTCTTC; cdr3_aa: CASSYGRRSSYNEQFF
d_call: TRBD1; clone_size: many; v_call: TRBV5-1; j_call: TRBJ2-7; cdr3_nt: TGCGCCAGCAGTTACTCGGGACAGGGGCCATCCGAGCAGTACTTC; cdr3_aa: CASSYSGQGPSEQYF
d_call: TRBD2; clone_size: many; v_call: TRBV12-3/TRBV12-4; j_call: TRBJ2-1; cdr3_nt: TGTGCCAGCAGTTTAGCCAGGGACTACGGTGAGCAGTTCTTC; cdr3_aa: CASSLARDYGEQFF
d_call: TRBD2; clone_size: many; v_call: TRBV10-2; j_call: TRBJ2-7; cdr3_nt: TGCGCCAGCACCGGGACTAGTCGCTACGAGCAGTACTTC; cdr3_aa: CASTGTSRYEQYF
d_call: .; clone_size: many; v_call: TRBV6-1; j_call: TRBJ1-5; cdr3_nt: TGTGCCAGCAGTGAAGCGAGGGCAGGTACTCAGCCCCAGCATTTT; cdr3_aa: CASSEARAGTQPQHF
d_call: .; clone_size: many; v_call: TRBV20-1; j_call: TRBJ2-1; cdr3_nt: TGCAGTGCTAGGTCGACAGTTCTTATTGTTCCCCGTAGTGAGCAGTTCTTC; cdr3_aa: CSARSTVLIVPRSEQFF
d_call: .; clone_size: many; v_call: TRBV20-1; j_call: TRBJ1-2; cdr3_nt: TGCAGTGCCCCCCTTAGCAGTGGCTACACCTTC; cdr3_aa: CSAPLSSGYTF
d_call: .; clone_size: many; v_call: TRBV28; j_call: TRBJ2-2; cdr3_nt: TGTGCCAGCAGTTACGACAGTAAAGGATCGAACACCGGGGAGCTGTTTTTT; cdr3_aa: CASSYDSKGSNTGELFF
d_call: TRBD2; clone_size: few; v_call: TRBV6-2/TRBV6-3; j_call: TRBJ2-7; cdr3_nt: TGTGCCAGCAGTCAAAGACTAGCGGGAGGGACTGACTACGAGCAGTACTTC; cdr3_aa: CASSQRLAGGTDYEQYF